This TCR beta chain comes out of a study of control samples from healthy donors and cancer patients. Sequencing used immunoSEQ multiplex PCR; TCRdb keeps in-frame clones, though not all of them. This sample carries fewer than 200,000 clones, 93% of them seen once, and the ten largest clones take over 4%. This CDR3 has 16 residues. Germline V gene data show CDR1 as MNHNY and CDR2 as SVGAGI (reference sequence). V lost 5 bases to trimming and J lost 0 bases, with 16 bases between them. The rearrangement uses TRBV6-6 and TRBJ1-1; no clear D gene. This TCR derives from a woman aged 60-75 years in good health. Sequencing used blood. As DNA, the CDR3 is TGTGCCAGCAGTAACCTCAAATCCTTATTGAACACTGAAGCTTTCTTT. This gives the protein CASSNLKSLLNTEAFF.